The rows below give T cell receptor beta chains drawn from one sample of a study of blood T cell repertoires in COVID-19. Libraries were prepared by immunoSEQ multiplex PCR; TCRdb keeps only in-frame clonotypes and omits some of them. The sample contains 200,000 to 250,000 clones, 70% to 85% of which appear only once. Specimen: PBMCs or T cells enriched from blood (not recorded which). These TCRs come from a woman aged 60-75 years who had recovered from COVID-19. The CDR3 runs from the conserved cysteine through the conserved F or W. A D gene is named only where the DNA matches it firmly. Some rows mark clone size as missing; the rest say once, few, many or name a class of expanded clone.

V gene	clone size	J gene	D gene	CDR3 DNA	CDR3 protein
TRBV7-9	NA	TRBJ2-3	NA	TGTGCCAGCAGCTCTTCGAGAGGAGACACAGATACGCAGTATTTT	CASSSSRGDTDTQYF
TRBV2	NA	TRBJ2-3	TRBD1	TGTGCCAGCAGCTGGACAGGGCAGACAGATACGCAGTATTTT	CASSWTGQTDTQYF
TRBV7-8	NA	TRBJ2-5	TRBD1	TGTGCCAGCAGCTCTGACAGGGGGCGAGAGACCCAGTACTTC	CASSSDRGRETQYF
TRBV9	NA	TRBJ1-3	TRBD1	TGTGCCAGCAGCGTAGCGGCGACAGGGATAAACACCATATATTTT	CASSVAATGINTIYF
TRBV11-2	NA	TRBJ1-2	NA	TGTGCCAGCAGCTTAGACAACAGGAAAGTTGGATATGGCTACACCTTC	CASSLDNRKVGYGYTF
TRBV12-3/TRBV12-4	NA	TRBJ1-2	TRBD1	TGTGCCAGCAGTCCGGACAGGGGAGCTGGCTACACCTTC	CASSPDRGAGYTF
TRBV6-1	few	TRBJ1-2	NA	TGTGCCAGCAGTGAAGCAGTCCTAAGAGGCTACACCTTC	CASSEAVLRGYTF
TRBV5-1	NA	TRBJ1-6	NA	TGCGCCAGCAGCTTGGGGGACACTGGTACGGGTTCCCTCCACTTT	CASSLGDTGTGSLHF
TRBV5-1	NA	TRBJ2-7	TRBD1	TGCGCCAGCAGCTTGGCTTACAGGGGGCGGGAGCAGTACTTC	CASSLAYRGREQYF
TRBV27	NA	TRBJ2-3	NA	TGTGCCAGCAGTGCCAGGTTCACAGATACGCAGTATTTT	CASSARFTDTQYF
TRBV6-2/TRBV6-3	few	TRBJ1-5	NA	TGTGCCAGCAGTCCCACCCCACAGGGTAATCAGCCCCAGCATTTT	CASSPTPQGNQPQHF
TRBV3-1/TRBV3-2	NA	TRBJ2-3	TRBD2	TGTGCCAGCAGCCAAGATTTCGCGAGCGGGACCTTTGGTACGCAGTATTTT	CASSQDFASGTFGTQYF
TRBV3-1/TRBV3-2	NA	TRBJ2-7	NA	TGTGCCAGCAGCCAACAGGGGAACGAGCAGTACTTC	CASSQQGNEQYF
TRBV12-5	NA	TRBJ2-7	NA	TGTGCTAGTGGCCCCGATAGCTCCTACGAGCAGTACTTC	CASGPDSSYEQYF
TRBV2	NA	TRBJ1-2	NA	TGTGCCAGCAGTGTTTCGTACGCGGACTATGGCTACACCTTC	CASSVSYADYGYTF
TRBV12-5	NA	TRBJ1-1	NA	TGTGCTACGCAGGGGCCCCAGCACTCTGGCGAAGCTTTCTTT	CATQGPQHSGEAFF